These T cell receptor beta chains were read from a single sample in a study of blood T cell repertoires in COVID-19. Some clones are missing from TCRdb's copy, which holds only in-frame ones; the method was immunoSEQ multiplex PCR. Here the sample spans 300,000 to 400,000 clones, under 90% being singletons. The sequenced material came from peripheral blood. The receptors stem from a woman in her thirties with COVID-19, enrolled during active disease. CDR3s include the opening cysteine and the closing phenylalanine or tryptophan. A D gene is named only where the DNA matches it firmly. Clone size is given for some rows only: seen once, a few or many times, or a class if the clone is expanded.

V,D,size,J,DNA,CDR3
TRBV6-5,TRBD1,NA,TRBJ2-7,TGTGCCAGCCATCCGGGACAGGGCAGCGAGCAGTACTTC,CASHPGQGSEQYF
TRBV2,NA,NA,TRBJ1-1,TGTGCCAGCAGTGTAGTAGCTGAAGCTTTCTTT,CASSVVAEAFF
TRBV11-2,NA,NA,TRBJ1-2,TGTGCCAGCAGCGAGACAGGAAACTATGGCTACACCTTC,CASSETGNYGYTF
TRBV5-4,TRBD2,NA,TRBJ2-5,TGTGCCAGCAGCTTTAGCGGGAGCTCAGAGACCCAGTACTTC,CASSFSGSSETQYF
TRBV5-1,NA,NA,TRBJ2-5,TGCGCCAGCAGCCCAACCCATACAGGGCTGGGAGAGACCCAGTACTTC,CASSPTHTGLGETQYF
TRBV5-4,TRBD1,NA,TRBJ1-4,TGTGCCAGCCGACCCGACAGGGCTAATGAAAAACTGTTTTTT,CASRPDRANEKLFF
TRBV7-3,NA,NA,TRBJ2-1,TGTGCCAGCAGCTTAACACCAACCAGGGCTGGCAATGAGCAGTTCTTC,CASSLTPTRAGNEQFF
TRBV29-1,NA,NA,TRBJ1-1,TGCAGCGTTGGAAGGGGCGCTGAAGCTTTCTTT,CSVGRGAEAFF
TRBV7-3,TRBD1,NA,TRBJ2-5,TGTGCCAGCAGCAAAGACAGGGGGCTTCAAGAGACCCAGTACTTC,CASSKDRGLQETQYF
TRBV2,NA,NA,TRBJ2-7,TGTGCCAGCAGTCAACATCAGTGGTTCAGCTCCTACGAGCAGTACTTC,CASSQHQWFSSYEQYF
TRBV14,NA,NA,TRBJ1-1,TGTGCCAGCAGCCATGTAGGGACTTCGGCTTTCTTT,CASSHVGTSAFF
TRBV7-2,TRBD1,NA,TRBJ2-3,TGTGCCAGCACCCCGGACAGGGGAAAGACAGATACGCAGTATTTT,CASTPDRGKTDTQYF
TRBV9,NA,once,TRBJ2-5,TGTGCCAGCAGCGTAAGGGGGGAGGGCCAAGAGACCCAGTACTTC,CASSVRGEGQETQYF
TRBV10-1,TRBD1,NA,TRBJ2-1,TGCGCCAGCAGTGCTCATGATGGGACAGGGTTTAATGAGCAGTTCTTC,CASSAHDGTGFNEQFF
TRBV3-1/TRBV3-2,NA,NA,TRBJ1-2,TGTGCCAGCAGCCAAGAAGGGAAGACAGCTAACTATGGCTACACCTTC,CASSQEGKTANYGYTF
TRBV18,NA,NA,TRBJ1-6,TGTGCCAGCTCACCTAGACTAACGAGCTCCTATAATTCACCCCTCCACTTT,CASSPRLTSSYNSPLHF
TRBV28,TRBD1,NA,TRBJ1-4,TGTGCCAGCAGTGTTCGTGGGACAGGGGTGGAAAAACTGTTTTTT,CASSVRGTGVEKLFF